This T cell receptor (beta chain) was identified during a study of blood T cell repertoires in COVID-19. This clone was found once. Germline CDR1 is SQVTM and CDR2 is ANQGSEA. Trimming removed 8 bases from V and 6 bases from J, with 19 bases in between. This CDR3 region has 13 residues. Study processing details: Amplification from reference gene primers served as the basis for estimated nucleated cell counts. Some clones are missing from TCRdb's copy, which holds only in-frame ones; the method was immunoSEQ multiplex PCR. That table is the source of V, J and clone size, and D and trimming were worked out from the DNA. The sample gives roughly 120,000 clones, about 86% of which show up once; around 0.81% is in the top ten.

This TCR was sampled from a woman in her forties or fifties with active or convalescent COVID-19. The specimen sequenced was peripheral blood. The chain combines TRBV29-1 with TRBJ1-2, with D maybe TRBD1 (5 bases). The CDR3 DNA is TGCAGCACCCTGGGGGGAGGTGTTGATGGCTACACCTTC. Its protein product is CSTLGGGVDGYTF. Full variable domain (missing parts from reference TRBV29-1 and TRBJ1-2): SAVISQKPSRDICQRGTSLTIQCQVDSQVTMMFWYRQQPGQSLTLIATANQGSEATYESGFVIDKFPISRPNLTFSTLTVSNMSPEDSSIYLCSTLGGGVDGYTFGSGTRLTVV.